A single sample is the source of the 15 T cell receptor beta chains below, sequenced in a study of blood T cells in healthy people across ages. Then a second PCR, running roughly 6 to 12 cycles, was carried out with a sample-barcoded 5' primer and a J-beta primer mix. TCRdb reanalysed the 5' RACE reads using MiXCR and keeps one entry per CDR3 protein. The sample lists some 760,000 distinct CDR3 sequences; 25% were seen once. These same records also appear under a second study, on T cells of mothers and their children.

The sequenced material came from blood. The receptor set was obtained from a boy under 18 in good health.

The chain recombines TRBV29-1 with TRBJ1-1, with D possibly TRBD1 on 6 matching bases. V was clipped by 6 bases and J by 1 base, with 12 bases between them. Germline CDR1 and CDR2: SQVTM and ANQGSEA. This CDR3 is 13 amino acids long. CDR3 region: CSVHGQPNTEAFF. For the CDR3, the DNA is TGCAGCGTCCATGGACAGCCGAACACTGAAGCTTTCTTT.

The chain recombines TRBV24-1 with TRBJ2-3; the D is unclear. This CDR3 has 12 residues. Germline V CDR1 and CDR2: KGHDR, SFDVKD. Trimming took off 5 bases at V and 6 bases at J, with 8 bases between the two ends. The CDR3 is CATSGLQDTQYF. CDR3 DNA sequence: TGTGCCACCAGTGGTCTCCAGGATACGCAGTATTTT.

The sample holds one count of this clonotype. The J gene is TRBJ2-3, the V gene TRBV10-3; D may be TRBD1 (5 bases). V was cut by 6 bases and J by 3 bases, with 10 bases left in between. CDR3 length: 13 residues. Looked up from germline, CDR1 is ENHRY and CDR2 is SYGVKD. Written as DNA, the CDR3 is TGTGCCATCAGGGGGCAGACTACAGATACGCAGTATTTT. Translation gives CAIRGQTTDTQYF.

This clonotype was observed a single time. The CDR3 region has the DNA TGTGCCAGCAGTTTGCGCCGGACAGGGGGAGGGCCCTGGGCAGATACGCAGTATTTT. Translated: CASSLRRTGGGPWADTQYF. This rearrangement joins TRBV27 to TRBJ2-3; 10 positions match TRBD1. Germline V CDR1 and CDR2: MNHEY, SMNVEV (reference sequence). V shed 3 bases, J shed 4 bases, and the junction held 16 bases outside the gene matches. The CDR3 is 19 residues long.

V usage is TRBV6-1 and J usage is TRBJ1-3, with TRBD1 matching 8 bases. Trimming cost V 6 bases and J 0 bases; bases outside gene matches: 7. Germline-derived CDR1 and CDR2 are MNHNS and SASEGT. The CDR3 has 16 residues. The CDR3 DNA reads as TGTGCCAGCAGAGCGACAGGGGCGAGCTCTGGAAACACCATATATTTT. Its protein is CASRATGASSGNTIYF.

The rearrangement links TRBV4-3 to TRBJ2-3; D may correspond to TRBD1 or TRBD2 (5 bases each). V lost 0 bases and J 4 bases, leaving 14 bases between the germline ends. This CDR3 comprises 16 residues. From germline, CDR1 is LGHNA and CDR2 YSLEER. The DNA of the CDR3 is TGCGCCAGCAGCCAAGATTGGGACCAGTCCGCAGATACGCAGTATTTT. Translating it yields CASSQDWDQSADTQYF.

A few counts support this clonotype. This chain links TRBV6-5 with TRBJ2-7, with 10 bases fitting TRBD1. In germline, CDR1 is MNHEY, CDR2 SVGAGI. Trimming took 5 bases from V and 3 from J; bases not matched to a gene: 7. This CDR3 spans 15 amino acids. CDR3 region: CASSPVTGGFYEQYF. DNA of the CDR3: TGTGCCAGCAGTCCAGTGACAGGGGGCTTCTACGAGCAGTACTTC.

The chain combines TRBV20-1 with TRBJ1-2; D remains unclear. V lost 6 bases, J lost 4 bases, and 15 bases lay in between. This CDR3 comprises 13 residues. Per germline, CDR1 DFQATT and CDR2 SNEGSKA (reference sequence). The CDR3 DNA reads TGCAGTGCAGCCACAGCCCCAGTCTATGGCTACACCTTC. Translation: CSAATAPVYGYTF.

This clonotype was seen more than once but under ten times. This chain links TRBV24-1 with TRBJ2-3, with a tentative D call TRBD1 (5 bases). This CDR3 spans 12 amino acids. Per germline, CDR1 KGHDR and CDR2 SFDVKD. V lost 5 bases and J lost 14, with 16 bases in between. In nucleotides, the CDR3 is TGTGCCACCAGTGGTGGGGCCGGTAACGCGTATTTT. Amino acids: CATSGGAGNAYF.

This clonotype has just a few counts. The chain uses TRBV12-3 or TRBV12-4 and TRBJ2-7; D may correspond to TRBD1 or TRBD2 (5 bases each). Trimming removed 3 bases at V and 3 bases at J, with 9 bases between. CDR3 length: 13 amino acids. In nucleotides, the CDR3 is TGTGCCAGCAGTTTGGGGGACCGCTACGAGCAGTACTTC. This translates into CASSLGDRYEQYF.

The chain employs TRBV2 and TRBJ2-7; D might be TRBD1 (5 bases). The DNA end favors TRBJ2-5, so the J call may be wrong. The germline gives CDR1 SNHLY, CDR2 FYNNEI. The CDR3 spans 15 residues. The CDR3 spells CANLFDQGGEETQYF. The CDR3 nucleotides read TGTGCCAACTTATTTGACCAGGGTGGCGAAGAGACCCAGTACTTC.

This clonotype has just a few counts. V usage is TRBV7-8 and J usage is TRBJ2-5; perhaps TRBD2 as D (5 bases). The length of the CDR3 is 14 residues. Trimming shortened V by 0 bases and J by 11 bases, and 16 bases separated the two germline ends. CDR1 SGHVS and CDR2 FQNEAQ come from the germline V gene. The CDR3 DNA sequence: TGTGCCAGCAGCTTAGCGCGTTGGGCGAGGGAGCAGTACTTC. Its translation is CASSLARWAREQYF.

This sequence joins TRBV6-6 and TRBJ2-4, with D perhaps TRBD1 or TRBD2 (5 bases each). The V end lost 6 bases, the J end lost 5 bases, and 17 bases lay between the germline ends. This CDR3 spans 15 amino acids. The germline V gene encodes CDR1 MNHNY and CDR2 SVGAGI (reference sequence). Here the CDR3 reads CASSGRAKEENIQYF. The CDR3 DNA sequence: TGTGCCAGCAGCGGCAGGGCAAAGGAGGAAAACATTCAGTACTTC.

This clonotype has more than one count but fewer than ten. The gene calls are TRBV4-1 and TRBJ1-1; 9 nucleotides match TRBD1. V lost 4 bases to trimming and J lost 5 bases; unmatched junction nucleotides: 8. CDR3 length: 15 amino acids. CDR1 is MGHRA and CDR2 is YSYEKL in the germline V gene. As DNA, the CDR3 is TGCGCCAGCAGCCCAAGCCGGACAGGGGTTACTGAAGCTTTCTTT. This gives the protein CASSPSRTGVTEAFF.

The genes are TRBV6-5 and TRBJ1-4, with D tentatively TRBD1 (6 bases). Germline V gene lookup returns CDR1 MNHEY and CDR2 SVGAGI. CDR3 length: 15 amino acids. Trimming pared 2 bases from V and 3 bases from J, leaving 10 bases between. The CDR3: CASSYLGGSNEKLFF. The CDR3 region has the DNA TGTGCCAGCAGTTACCTAGGGGGATCTAATGAAAAACTGTTTTTT.